The entry below gives a single T cell receptor (beta chain) sequence along with its context. Authors' analysis steps: Estimates of nucleated cell counts were drawn from the amplification of reference gene primers. Clones were read by immunoSEQ multiplex PCR, and TCRdb kept only the in-frame ones, dropping some. That table supplies the V and J calls and clone size; D and trimming were determined from the DNA. The sample lists 200,000 to 300,000 clones, about 91% occurring once. Followed longitudinally, the Seattle patients had been enrolled during active infection. The data stem from a study of blood T cell repertoires in COVID-19. On the study more broadly: Acute and convalescent COVID-19 samples came from the United States, Italy and Spain. PBMCs, B-cell-depleted T cells, or T cells provided the cDNA or gDNA that made up the material.

The receptor comes from a person between 18 and 35 years old with COVID-19, enrolled during active disease. Specimen: peripheral blood.

CDR3 nucleotide sequence: TGTGCCAGCAGCGTAGGGCGGGGAACCTACGAGCAGTACTTC. Amino acid sequence: CASSVGRGTYEQYF. The chain has TRBV9 and TRBJ2-7, with D perhaps TRBD2 (6 bases). The germline gives CDR1 SGDLS, CDR2 YYNGEE. The germline V and J ends were trimmed by 0 bases and 2 bases, with 9 bases remaining between them. The CDR3 contains 14 residues.